One and the same sample provided the 21 T cell receptor beta chains below, sequenced in a study of tumor-infiltrating lymphocytes in localized non-small cell lung cancer. TCRdb's copy holds only in-frame clones and misses some; the assay was immunoSEQ multiplex PCR. This sample yields 25,000 to 30,000 clones, of which approximately 83% are seen a single time; about 1.9% belongs to the top ten. The sequenced sample was lung tumor tissue. The origin of the receptors is a human donor with non-small cell lung cancer.

This chain uses TRBV13 with TRBJ2-3; 9 nucleotides line up with TRBD2. Germline assignment: CDR1 PRHDT and CDR2 FYEKMQ (reference sequence). This CDR3 is 15 amino acids long. J lost 1 base, V lost 5 bases, and 4 bases had no gene match. For the CDR3, the DNA is TGTGCCAGCAGCATCATAGCGGGGGGCACAGATACGCAGTATTTT. Encoded protein: CASSIIAGGTDTQYF.

The table lists this clone with a few counts. CDR3 DNA sequence: TGTGCCTGGAGTGGGGACAGGGCGTCTGGAAACACCATATATTTT. Translation gives CAWSGDRASGNTIYF. V and J are TRBV30 and TRBJ1-3; 9 nucleotides align to TRBD1. This CDR3 is built from 15 residues. CDR1 is GTSNPN and CDR2 is SVGIG in the germline V gene (reference sequence). The V and J ends lost 1 base and 1 base, in that order; junction bases with no gene match: 2.

The V gene is TRBV9, the J gene TRBJ1-6, with D perhaps matching TRBD1 (5 bases). Germline CDR1 SGDLS, CDR2 YYNGEE. The V end was cut by 3 bases, the J end by 4 bases, with 11 bases between. The CDR3 has 15 amino acids. CDR3 amino acids: CASSGGTDYNSPLHF. The CDR3 DNA sequence: TGTGCCAGCAGCGGTGGGACCGATTATAATTCACCCCTCCACTTT.

The J gene is TRBJ1-2, the V gene TRBV7-6; D remains ambiguous. Trimming stripped 2 bases from V and 3 bases from J, with 7 bases between. The CDR3 sequence is 13 residues long. The germline V gene encodes CDR1 SGHVS and CDR2 FNYEAQ. The CDR3 region is CASSLRKDYGYTF. CDR3 bases: TGTGCCAGCAGCTTACGCAAGGACTATGGCTACACCTTC.

The chain uses TRBV7-6 and TRBJ2-1; 7 nucleotides line up with TRBD2. Per the germline V gene, CDR1 is SGHVS and CDR2 is FNYEAQ. V gave up 5 bases and J gave up 9 bases; unmatched junction bases: 7. This CDR3 region has 13 residues. The DNA of the CDR3 is TGTGCCAGCAGCCCTCCGGGCGGGGGTGAGCAGTTCTTC. Protein product: CASSPPGGGEQFF.

The gene calls are TRBV6-6 and TRBJ2-5; 9 nucleotides line up with TRBD2. CDR1 is MNHNY and CDR2 is SVGAGI in the germline V gene (reference sequence). Losses at the gene ends were 6 bases for V and 1 base for J; bases not matched to a gene: 3. CDR3 length equals 14 residues. The CDR3 loop reads CASRDSGGQETQYF. The CDR3 DNA sequence: TGTGCCAGCAGGGATAGCGGGGGCCAAGAGACCCAGTACTTC.

The rearrangement links TRBV9 to TRBJ2-1, with a weak D call TRBD1 (6 bases). The CDR3 loop spans 16 amino acids. CDR1 and CDR2 from the germline V gene are SGDLS and YYNGEE. V was shortened by 0 bases and J by 2 bases, with 12 bases between the two germline ends. DNA of the CDR3: TGTGCCAGCAGCGTAGCTAGTCAGGGGCCCTACAATGAGCAGTTCTTC. This codes for CASSVASQGPYNEQFF.

The genes are TRBV4-2 and TRBJ2-3; 11 bases are shared with TRBD2. Losses at the gene ends were 0 bases for V and 2 bases for J; bases not matched to a gene: 7. Germline lookup yields CDR1 LGHNA and CDR2 YNFKEQ. This CDR3 has 18 residues. The CDR3 loop reads CASSQEIRLAGYTDTQYF. The CDR3 DNA sequence: TGTGCCAGCAGCCAAGAAATAAGACTAGCGGGGTACACAGATACGCAGTATTTT.

This sequence joins TRBV5-5 and TRBJ1-2, with a possible D match to TRBD1 (6 bases). Trimming cost V 6 bases and J 0 bases, with 12 bases left between them. This CDR3 has 14 amino acids. CDR1 SGHKS and CDR2 YYEKEE come from the germline V gene (reference sequence). The CDR3 region is CASTGTNPNYGYTF. CDR3 bases: TGTGCCAGCACCGGGACAAACCCTAACTATGGCTACACCTTC. Complete variable domain (other parts from reference TRBV5-5 and TRBJ1-2): DAGVTQSPTHLIKTRGQQVTLRCSPISGHKSVSWYQQVLGQGPQFIFQYYEKEERGRGNFPDRFSARQFPNYSSELNVNALLLGDSALYLCASTGTNPNYGYTFGSGTRLTVV.

V usage is TRBV29-1 and J usage is TRBJ2-3, with TRBD2 identical over 10 bases. The J segment lost 1 base and the V segment lost 6 bases, leaving 19 bases of the junction unmatched. Looked up from germline, CDR1 is SQVTM and CDR2 is ANQGSEA. The CDR3 length is 19 residues. CDR3 nucleotide sequence: TGCAGCGTGGGGCGGACTAGCGGCTCTTTAATAGGAGGCACAGATACGCAGTATTTT. This gives the protein CSVGRTSGSLIGGTDTQYF.

The V and J genes are TRBV7-8 and TRBJ2-1; D is unclear. CDR1 and CDR2 from the germline V gene are SGHVS and FQNEAQ. This CDR3 has 14 amino acids. The V gene lost 1 base and the J gene lost 6 bases, with 10 bases spanning the gap. CDR3 residues: CASSLEGYVNEQFF. CDR3 nucleotides: TGTGCCAGCAGCTTAGAAGGGTACGTCAATGAGCAGTTCTTC.

The rearrangement joins TRBV19 to TRBJ1-2; possible D gene TRBD1, 5 bases. CDR3 size: 13 residues. The germline V gene encodes CDR1 LNHDA and CDR2 SQIVND (reference sequence). The V gene lost 4 bases and the J gene lost 8 bases, with 14 bases spanning the gap. The chain's CDR3 is CASSTNQGLGYTF. In nucleotides, the CDR3 is TGTGCCAGTAGTACCAATCAGGGTTTGGGCTACACCTTC.

The CDR3 region has the DNA TGTGCCAGCAGCTTAGGAGGGGGGCCCTTCAATGAGCAGTTCTTC. It codes for CASSLGGGPFNEQFF. The V gene is TRBV11-1, the J gene TRBJ2-1, with D perhaps matching TRBD1 or TRBD2 (6 bases each). V lost 1 base, J lost 6 bases, and 13 bases lay in between. Per the germline V gene, CDR1 is SGHAT and CDR2 is FQDESV (reference sequence). The length of the CDR3 is 15 residues.

The chain uses TRBV7-2 and TRBJ1-2; D might be TRBD1 (6 bases). Germline V gene lookup returns CDR1 SGHTA and CDR2 FQGNSA. The CDR3 is 15 amino acids. Trimming stripped 4 bases from V and 5 bases from J, with 17 bases between. The DNA of the CDR3 is TGTGCCAGCAGCTATGGCGGAGGGGGAGGTTATGGCTACACCTTC. As protein: CASSYGGGGGYGYTF. The variable domain in full, completed from reference TRBV7-2 and TRBJ1-2, reads GAGVSQSPSNKVTEKGKDVELRCDPISGHTALYWYRQSLGQGLEFLIYFQGNSAPDKSGLPSDRFSAERTGGSVSTLTIQRTQQEDSAVYLCASSYGGGGGYGYTFGSGTRLTVV.

The chain combines TRBV6-5 with TRBJ2-3, with 7 bases identical to TRBD1. The germline CDR1 and CDR2 sequences are MNHEY and SVGAGI. V lost 6 bases and J lost 0; bases outside the gene matches: 6. This CDR3 has 15 residues. CDR3 sequence reads: CASRRQGGSTDTQYF. CDR3 DNA sequence: TGTGCCAGCAGGCGACAGGGTGGGAGCACAGATACGCAGTATTTT.

V and J are TRBV19 and TRBJ2-3, with D unresolved. With 3 bases removed from V and 0 bases from J, the gap between germline ends came to 10 bases. Germline CDR1 and CDR2: LNHDA and SQIVND (reference sequence). This CDR3 has 15 amino acids. The CDR3 reads CASSILGGSTDTQYF. CDR3 DNA: TGTGCCAGTAGTATCCTGGGTGGGAGCACAGATACGCAGTATTTT.

The chain links TRBV23-1 to TRBJ2-3; 9 nucleotides align to TRBD1. TRBV23-1 belongs to the ORF category, with a function that is uncertain. CDR3 length: 13 amino acids. Trimming removed 3 bases from V and 5 bases from J; junction bases left unmatched: 0. CDR3 residues: CASSQTGGDTQYF. The CDR3 DNA reads TGCGCCAGCAGTCAGACAGGGGGAGATACGCAGTATTTT.

The chain carries TRBV7-2 and TRBJ1-1; tentatively, D is TRBD1 (6 bases). CDR3 length: 15 amino acids. Germline V gene lookup returns CDR1 SGHTA and CDR2 FQGNSA. V dropped 1 base and J dropped 0 bases, with 9 bases sitting between them. The CDR3 bases are TGTGCCAGCAGCTTAGAGGCAGGGGTGAACACTGAAGCTTTCTTT. Amino acids: CASSLEAGVNTEAFF.

This sequence joins TRBV4-2 and TRBJ2-5; D is possibly TRBD1 or TRBD2 (5 bases each). V lost 1 base to trimming and J lost 1 base, with 7 bases between them. The CDR3 has 14 amino acids. Germline-derived CDR1 and CDR2 are LGHNA and YNFKEQ. The CDR3 coding sequence is TGTGCCAGCAGCCAAGGTGGGGGCCAAGAGACCCAGTACTTC. Amino acid sequence: CASSQGGGQETQYF.

The CDR3 nucleotides are TGCAGCGTCGCCCGGGACTACGAGCAGTACTTC. Translation gives CSVARDYEQYF. The chain carries TRBV29-1 and TRBJ2-7; a possible D gene is TRBD2 (5 bases). This CDR3 comprises 11 residues. V was cut by 6 bases and J by 3 bases, with 9 bases left in between. Per germline, CDR1 SQVTM and CDR2 ANQGSEA.

The sample holds one count of this clone. The chain has TRBV4-2 and TRBJ1-5; possible D gene TRBD1, 5 bases. Germline loops: CDR1 LGHNA, CDR2 YNFKEQ. V was clipped by 0 bases and J by 3 bases, with 12 bases between them. The CDR3 length is 16 residues. The DNA of the CDR3 is TGTGCCAGCAGCCAAGAGGCTAGGGGATACAATCAGCCCCAGCATTTT. As protein: CASSQEARGYNQPQHF.